This T cell receptor (beta chain) was identified in a study of cytomegalovirus exposure and HLA in healthy donors. J gave up 0 bases and V 1 base, and 3 bases lay outside the gene matches. Germline CDR1 and CDR2: GTSNPN and SVGIG (reference sequence). The CDR3 consists of 15 residues. Using immunoSEQ multiplex PCR, the repertoire was profiled, and TCRdb retains in-frame clones only, with some absent. The sample holds 260,000 or so clones, 90% seen once. V and J are TRBV30 and TRBJ2-3; 8 bases match TRBD1. This receptor was identified in a woman between 25 and 40 years old in good health and CMV-seronegative. Source material: PBMCs. The CDR3 nucleotides read TGTGCCTGGAGTGCGCGGGACAGGAGCACAGATACGCAGTATTTT. Translation gives CAWSARDRSTDTQYF. Filled out from reference TRBV30 and TRBJ2-3, the complete variable domain reads SQTIHQWPATLVQPVGSPLSLECTVEGTSNPNLYWYRQAAGRGLQLLFYSVGIGQISSEVPQNLSASRPQDRQFILSSKKLLLSDSGFYLCAWSARDRSTDTQYFGPGTRLTVL.